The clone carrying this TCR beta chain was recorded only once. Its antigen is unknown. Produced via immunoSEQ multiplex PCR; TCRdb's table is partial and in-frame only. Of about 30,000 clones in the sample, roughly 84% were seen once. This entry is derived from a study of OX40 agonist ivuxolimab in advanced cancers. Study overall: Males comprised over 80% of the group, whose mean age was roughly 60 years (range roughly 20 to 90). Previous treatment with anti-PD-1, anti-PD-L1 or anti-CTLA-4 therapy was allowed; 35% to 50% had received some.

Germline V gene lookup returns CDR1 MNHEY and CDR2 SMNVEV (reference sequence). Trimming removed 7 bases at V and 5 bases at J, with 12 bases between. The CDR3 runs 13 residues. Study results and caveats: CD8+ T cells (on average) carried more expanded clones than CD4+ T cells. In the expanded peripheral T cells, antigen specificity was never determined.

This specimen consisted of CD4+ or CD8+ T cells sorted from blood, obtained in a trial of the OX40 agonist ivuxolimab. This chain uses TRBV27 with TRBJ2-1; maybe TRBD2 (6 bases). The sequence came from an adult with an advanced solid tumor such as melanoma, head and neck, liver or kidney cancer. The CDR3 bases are TGTGCCAGCACGGGGGAGGCGAACAATGAGCAGTTCTTC. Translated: CASTGEANNEQFF.